One sample yielded the 14 T cell receptor beta chains listed below, sequenced in a study of spatial heterogeneity in lung cancer (dated by TCRdb to about 2019). The method behind the library was 5' RACE. The sample was run on a NextSeq 500. TCRdb's own reprocessing of the public reads used fastp at Q25 and MiXCR and kept productive beta chains. Records with the same CDR3 protein are collapsed into one entry carrying the most frequent genes and DNA. This sample is represented by roughly 10,000 distinct CDR3 sequences; less than 4% of them were singletons. Clones ranked in the top ten supply 52% of the sample. Explained via the paper, the time point label denotes: sample taken at primary tumor resection. For TCR sequencing, whole RNA was extracted from tumor and nontumor lung tissue, or from cryopreserved PBMC samples, and no cell sorting was done. This material consisted of PBMCs, taken at surgery. The origin of the receptors is a female donor with early-stage non-small cell lung cancer.

This clonotype was seen a few times. Because this beta chain is a stray read in a library intended to capture alpha chains, its abundance should not be given much weight. The V gene is TRBV10-3, the J gene TRBJ2-7; the D is unclear. Trimming removed 5 bases at V and 12 bases at J, with 11 bases between. Germline CDR1 is ENHRY and CDR2 is SYGVKD. The CDR3 runs to 10 residues. CDR3 protein: CAISRGWPYF. The CDR3 DNA is TGTGCCATCAGTCGCGGCTGGCCGTACTTC.

This clonotype was seen ten or more times. This beta chain represents an off-target read in a library built for alpha chains; its size is of limited meaning. The CDR3 DNA sequence: TGTGCCAGCAACCGCCCAAGAAACAATGAGCAGTTCTTC. Its protein is CASNRPRNNEQFF. The chain links TRBV7-2 to TRBJ2-1, with D unclear. Between the trimmed V and J ends, which lost 7 bases and 5 bases, there was a span of 12 bases. The CDR3 loop spans 13 amino acids. The germline CDR1 and CDR2 sequences are SGHTA and FQGNSA.

At least ten counts were recorded for this clonotype. A library made for alpha chains picked up this beta chain off target, so its size means little. The chain links TRBV7-9 to TRBJ1-6, with 7 positions matching TRBD1. Trimming took 4 bases from V and 7 from J; bases not matched to a gene: 10. Per germline, CDR1 SEHNR and CDR2 FQNEAQ (reference sequence). The CDR3 is 16 amino acids. The CDR3 region is CASSSSLQGINSPLHF. Here the CDR3 DNA reads TGTGCCAGCAGCTCTTCCTTACAGGGGATAAATTCACCCCTCCACTTT.

In the case of this clonotype: This beta chain lies outside the target of a library built for alpha chains; its clone size means little. The rearrangement uses TRBV28 and TRBJ1-2; D perhaps matches TRBD1 (5 bases). CDR1 is MDHEN and CDR2 is SYDVKM in the germline V gene. The CDR3 contains 13 residues. Trimming took 5 bases from V and 4 from J, leaving 11 bases between them. The CDR3 region is CASSTGAFYGYTF. CDR3 coding DNA: TGTGCCAGCAGTACAGGAGCCTTCTATGGCTACACCTTC.

In its sample, this clonotype ranks as medium-sized. The library was built for alpha chains, so this beta chain is an off-target read and its size means little. This chain uses TRBV20-1 with TRBJ1-1; perhaps TRBD1 as D (6 bases). V lost 3 bases and J lost 0, with 11 bases in between. The CDR3 runs to 14 residues. CDR1 and CDR2 (germline): DFQATT, SNEGSKA (reference sequence). The CDR3 region is CSARTGALNTEAFF. Here the CDR3 DNA reads TGCAGTGCTAGGACGGGGGCTTTGAACACTGAAGCTTTCTTT.

Many counts were recorded for this clonotype. This beta chain represents an off-target read in a library built for alpha chains; its size is of limited meaning. The chain is built from TRBV27 and TRBJ2-1; D gene uncertain. The CDR3 has 13 amino acids. The germline gives CDR1 MNHEY, CDR2 SMNVEV (reference sequence). V lost 6 bases to trimming and J lost 8 bases, with 14 bases between them. The CDR3 is CASSLRGGDEQFF. The CDR3 coding sequence is TGTGCCAGCAGCCTCCGTGGCGGAGATGAGCAGTTCTTC.

In this sample, this clonotype turned up many times. Since it is a stray read in a library aimed at alpha chains, this beta chain has a size that is not meaningful. V gene TRBV24-1 combines with J gene TRBJ2-1, with TRBD2 matching 12 bases. Germline lookup yields CDR1 KGHDR and CDR2 SFDVKD. The CDR3 sequence is 16 residues long. Losses at the gene ends were 3 bases for V and 8 bases for J; bases not matched to a gene: 7. The CDR3 spells CATSDPATSGSHEQFF. The CDR3 DNA reads as TGTGCCACCAGTGATCCCGCGACTAGCGGGAGTCATGAGCAGTTCTTC.

This clonotype was picked up many times. As an off-target read in a library built for alpha chains, this beta chain has a frequency of little significance. V usage is TRBV7-9 and J usage is TRBJ2-3; a possible D gene is TRBD2 (5 bases). Trimming removed 5 bases from V and 8 bases from J, with 11 bases in between. Germline V gene data show CDR1 as SEHNR and CDR2 as FQNEAQ (reference sequence). The CDR3 runs to 12 residues. This CDR3 reads CASSQLGGTQYF. CDR3 coding DNA: TGTGCCAGCAGCCAGCTAGGAGGTACGCAGTATTTT.

This clonotype appeared many times. A library prepared for alpha chains yielded this beta chain as an off-target read; its size is of little meaning. The chain uses TRBV20-1 and TRBJ2-7; tentative D call: TRBD1 (6 bases). This CDR3 has 18 amino acids. Germline V gene data show CDR1 as DFQATT and CDR2 as SNEGSKA (reference sequence). Trimming pared 3 bases from V and 3 bases from J, leaving 27 bases between. In nucleotides, the CDR3 is TGCAGTGCTAGCCCAGGTGGGAGCTGGGGACAAGGGGGCTACGAGCAGTACTTC. It encodes CSASPGGSWGQGGYEQYF.

The sample holds many counts of this clonotype. This beta chain appears as a stray read in a library generated for alpha chains; its size is not informative. The V gene is TRBV29-1, the J gene TRBJ1-1, with a weak D call TRBD1 (5 bases). CDR3 length equals 12 residues. V shed 2 bases and J shed 1 base, with 5 bases lying between them. Per germline, CDR1 SQVTM and CDR2 ANQGSEA. The CDR3 DNA follows: TGCAGCGTTGAAACAGGGAACACTGAAGCTTTCTTT. Its protein is CSVETGNTEAFF.

The table lists this clonotype with many counts. This beta chain is off target for a library built for alpha chains, so its abundance means little. The chain is built from TRBV2 and TRBJ2-6; tentative D call: TRBD1 (7 bases). Germline values: CDR1 SNHLY, CDR2 FYNNEI. Between the trimmed V and J ends, which lost 4 bases and 4 bases, there was a span of 14 bases. There are 16 residues in the CDR3. The CDR3 nucleotides are TGTGCCAGCAGTGGACAGGGAGGTTCCGGGGCCAACGTCCTGACTTTC. Its translation is CASSGQGGSGANVLTF.

Ten or more counts support this clonotype. This beta chain is a stray read from a library made for alpha chains; its abundance is not meaningful. The V gene is TRBV9, the J gene TRBJ1-2; D remains unclear. V lost 0 bases, J lost 4 bases, and 13 bases lay in between. From germline, CDR1 is SGDLS and CDR2 YYNGEE. The CDR3 extends over 15 amino acids. The CDR3 DNA is TGTGCCAGCAGCGTAGGCCAGTCACTTACCTATGGCTACACCTTC. Its translation is CASSVGQSLTYGYTF.

This clonotype showed up many times. Since the library was made to target alpha chains, this beta chain is a stray read and its abundance is not meaningful. The V gene is TRBV7-9, the J gene TRBJ2-1; no firm D call. CDR1 is SEHNR and CDR2 is FQNEAQ in the germline V gene (reference sequence). Trimming removed 3 bases from V and 7 bases from J, with 13 bases in between. This CDR3 region has 14 residues. Here the CDR3 reads CASSLASLGNEQFF. CDR3 sequence (DNA): TGTGCCAGCAGCTTGGCCTCGCTTGGGAATGAGCAGTTCTTC.

This clonotype counts as medium-sized. The library was designed around alpha chains, so this beta chain is a stray read whose abundance carries little weight. The chain links TRBV29-1 to TRBJ2-2; D perhaps matches TRBD2 (6 bases). The CDR3 contains 16 residues. Per the germline V gene, CDR1 is SQVTM and CDR2 is ANQGSEA. Trimming pared 5 bases from V and 2 bases from J, leaving 18 bases between. The CDR3: CSVRVGRAFNTGELFF. CDR3 bases: TGCAGCGTTCGTGTCGGGAGAGCTTTTAACACCGGGGAGCTGTTTTTT.